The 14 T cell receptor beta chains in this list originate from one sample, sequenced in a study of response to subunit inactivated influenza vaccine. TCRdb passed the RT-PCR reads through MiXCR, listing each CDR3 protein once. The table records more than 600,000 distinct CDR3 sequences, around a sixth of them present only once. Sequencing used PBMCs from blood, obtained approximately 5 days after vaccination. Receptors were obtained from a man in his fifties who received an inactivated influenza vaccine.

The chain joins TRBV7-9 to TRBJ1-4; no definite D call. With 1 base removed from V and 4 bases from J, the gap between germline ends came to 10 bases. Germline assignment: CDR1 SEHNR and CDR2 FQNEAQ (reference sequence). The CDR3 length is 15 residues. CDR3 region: CASSLVGLLNEKLFF. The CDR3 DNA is TGTGCCAGCAGCTTAGTAGGGCTCCTTAATGAAAAACTGTTTTTT. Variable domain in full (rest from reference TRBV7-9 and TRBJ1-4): DTGVSQNPRHKITKRGQNVTFRCDPISEHNRLYWYRQTLGQGPEFLTYFQNEAQLEKSRLLSDRFSAERPKGSFSTLEIQRTEQGDSAMYLCASSLVGLLNEKLFFGSGTQLSVL.

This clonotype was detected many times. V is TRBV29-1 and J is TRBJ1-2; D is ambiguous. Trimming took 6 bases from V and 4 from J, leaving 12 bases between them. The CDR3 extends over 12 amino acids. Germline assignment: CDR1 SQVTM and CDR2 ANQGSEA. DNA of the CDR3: TGCAGCGTGGCCGTGGCAGCCTATGGCTACACCTTC. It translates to CSVAVAAYGYTF.

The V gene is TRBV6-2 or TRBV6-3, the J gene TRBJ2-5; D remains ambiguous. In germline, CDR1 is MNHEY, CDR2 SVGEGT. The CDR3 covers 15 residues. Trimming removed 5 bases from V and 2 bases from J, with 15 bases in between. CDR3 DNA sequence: TGTGCCAGCAGTAAGGGAAGGGTCCGGCAAGAGACCCAGTACTTC. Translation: CASSKGRVRQETQYF.

This CDR3 is CASSHLSGNTIYF. CDR3 nucleotide sequence: TGTGCCAGCAGCCACCTCTCTGGAAACACCATATATTTT. The chain links TRBV14 to TRBJ1-3; D remains ambiguous. Germline-derived CDR1 and CDR2 are SGHDN and FVKESK. V was shortened by 3 bases and J by 0 bases, with 3 bases between the two germline ends. CDR3 size: 13 residues.

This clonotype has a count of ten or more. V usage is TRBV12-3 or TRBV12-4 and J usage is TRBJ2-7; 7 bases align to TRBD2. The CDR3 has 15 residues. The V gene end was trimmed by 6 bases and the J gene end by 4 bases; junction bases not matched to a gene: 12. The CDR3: CASSPRLGREYEQYF. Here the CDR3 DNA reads TGTGCCAGCAGCCCCCGATTGGGGCGGGAGTACGAGCAGTACTTC.

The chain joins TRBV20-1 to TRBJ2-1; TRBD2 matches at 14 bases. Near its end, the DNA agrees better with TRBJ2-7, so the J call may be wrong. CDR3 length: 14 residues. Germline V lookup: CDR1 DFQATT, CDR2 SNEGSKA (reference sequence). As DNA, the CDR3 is TGCAGTGCCGTGGGACTAGCGGGGGAGAATGAGCAGTACTTC. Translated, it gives CSAVGLAGENEQYF.

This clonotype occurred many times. The CDR3: CASSPAGRGTGELFF. CDR3 sequence (DNA): TGTGCCAGTAGTCCCGCAGGGAGAGGCACCGGGGAGCTGTTTTTT. The chain employs TRBV19 and TRBJ2-2, with D perhaps given as TRBD1 or TRBD2 (5 bases each). Germline V gene data show CDR1 as LNHDA and CDR2 as SQIVND (reference sequence). With 5 bases removed from V and 4 bases from J, the gap between germline ends came to 14 bases. The CDR3 runs to 15 residues. The whole variable domain, filled in from reference TRBV19 and TRBJ2-2, reads DGGITQSPKYLFRKEGQNVTLSCEQNLNHDAMYWYRQDPGQGLRLIYYSQIVNDFQKGDIAEGYSVSREKKESFPLTVTSAQKNPTAFYLCASSPAGRGTGELFFGEGSRLTVL.

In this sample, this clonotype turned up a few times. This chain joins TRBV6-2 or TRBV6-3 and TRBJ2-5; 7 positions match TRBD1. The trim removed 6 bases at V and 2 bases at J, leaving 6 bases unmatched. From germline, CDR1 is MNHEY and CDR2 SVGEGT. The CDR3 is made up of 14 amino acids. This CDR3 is CASRPYRGQETQYF. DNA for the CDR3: TGTGCCAGCAGACCGTACAGGGGTCAAGAGACCCAGTACTTC.

The CDR3 loop is CASSQATSPLNTGELFF. The CDR3 nucleotides are TGCGCCAGCAGCCAAGCCACAAGTCCCTTGAACACCGGGGAGCTGTTTTTT. The J gene is TRBJ2-2, the V gene TRBV4-1; D gene uncertain. V dropped 1 base and J dropped 1 base, with 13 bases sitting between them. The CDR3 totals 17 residues. Looked up from germline, CDR1 is MGHRA and CDR2 is YSYEKL.

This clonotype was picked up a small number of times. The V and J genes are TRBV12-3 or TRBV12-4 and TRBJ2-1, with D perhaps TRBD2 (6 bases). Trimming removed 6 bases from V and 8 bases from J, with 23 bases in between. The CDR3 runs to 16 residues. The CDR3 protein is CASRDQPGTAGHEQFF. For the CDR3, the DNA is TGTGCCAGCAGAGACCAGCCCGGGACGGCGGGGCATGAGCAGTTCTTC.

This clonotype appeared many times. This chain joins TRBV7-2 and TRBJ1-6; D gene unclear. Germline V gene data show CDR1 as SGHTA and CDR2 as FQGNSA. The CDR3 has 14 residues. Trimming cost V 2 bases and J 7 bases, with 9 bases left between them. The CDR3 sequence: CASSLRQDNSPLHF. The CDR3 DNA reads TGTGCCAGCAGCTTAAGGCAGGACAATTCACCCCTCCACTTT.

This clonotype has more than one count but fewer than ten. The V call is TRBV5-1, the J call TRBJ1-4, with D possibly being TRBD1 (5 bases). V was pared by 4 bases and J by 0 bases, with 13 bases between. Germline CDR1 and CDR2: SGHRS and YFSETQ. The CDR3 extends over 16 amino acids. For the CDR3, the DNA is TGCGCCAGCAGCCTGGGGACGGATACAACTAATGAAAAACTGTTTTTT. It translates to CASSLGTDTTNEKLFF.

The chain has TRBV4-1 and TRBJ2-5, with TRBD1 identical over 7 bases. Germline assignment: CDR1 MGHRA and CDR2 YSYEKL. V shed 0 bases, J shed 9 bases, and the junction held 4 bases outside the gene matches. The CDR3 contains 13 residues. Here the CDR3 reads CASSQDRQGSQYF. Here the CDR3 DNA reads TGCGCCAGCAGCCAAGATCGACAGGGCTCCCAGTACTTC.

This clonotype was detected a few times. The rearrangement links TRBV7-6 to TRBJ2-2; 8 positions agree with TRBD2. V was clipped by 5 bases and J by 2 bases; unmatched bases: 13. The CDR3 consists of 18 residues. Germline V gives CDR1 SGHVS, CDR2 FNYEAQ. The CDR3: CASSPGAASGYNTGELFF. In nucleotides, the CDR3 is TGTGCCAGCAGCCCGGGGGCGGCTAGCGGGTATAACACCGGGGAGCTGTTTTTT.